The next 4 T cell receptor beta chains were all read from a single sample in a study of T cells in Graves' hyperthyroidism and ophthalmopathy. From RNA transcripts, TCR beta CDR3 regions were amplified. The HTBI primer set drove a first-round RT-PCR of the TCR CDR3. TCRdb reprocessed the multiplex PCR reads via MiXCR and lists one record per CDR3 protein. Of 500,000 or so distinct CDR3 sequences in the sample, about 16% were seen once. Material for sequencing was blood. The receptor set was obtained from a woman aged 30 to 39 with Graves' ophthalmopathy.

Notes on this clonotype: Compared with germline, one end of the junction differs, possibly owing to a read error. The chain links TRBV12-3 or TRBV12-4 to TRBJ2-2; 10 bases align to TRBD1. This CDR3 contains 16 residues. CDR3 DNA sequence: TGTGTCAGCAGTGACCATCAGACAGGGGGCTTCGGGGAGCTGTTTTTT. Protein product: CVSSDHQTGGFGELFF.

The chain recombines TRBV30 with TRBJ2-7; the match to TRBD2 covers 9 bases. With 1 base clipped from V and 6 bases from J, the junction kept 10 bases outside the gene matches. CDR3 length: 15 residues. CDR1 is GTSNPN and CDR2 is SVGIG in the germline V gene (reference sequence). The CDR3 loop reads CAWSALSGSNPEQYF. DNA of the CDR3: TGTGCCTGGAGTGCCCTTAGCGGGAGCAACCCCGAGCAGTACTTC.

At least ten counts were recorded for this clonotype. The chain recombines TRBV2 with TRBJ2-1, with 9 bases aligning to TRBD2. V trimming: 6 bases; J trimming: 6 bases; junction bases outside the gene matches: 6. Germline CDR1 is SNHLY and CDR2 is FYNNEI. The CDR3 is 14 residues long. The CDR3 loop reads CASSGTSSSNEQFF. In DNA, the CDR3 is TGTGCCAGCAGCGGGACTAGCAGCAGCAATGAGCAGTTCTTC.

This clonotype was picked up one time. This sequence joins TRBV27 and TRBJ2-7; 12 positions match TRBD2. Germline trimming cut 0 bases from V and 6 bases from J; bases unmatched to any gene: 6. This CDR3 contains 16 residues. Germline CDR1 and CDR2: MNHEY and SMNVEV (reference sequence). CDR3 coding DNA: TGTGCCAGCAGTTTATCGCTAGCGGGAGGGAGGCTCGAGCAGTACTTC. Its protein product is CASSLSLAGGRLEQYF.